The sequence of this T cell receptor beta chain was determined in a study of a mutant IDH1 vaccine in newly diagnosed glioma. Study background: Vaccinations were initiated 4-6 weeks following radiotherapy alone, or were given together with temozolomide cycles. Treated patients had a mean age of roughly 40 years and a roughly 62% male, roughly 40% female split.

Data came from immunoSEQ multiplex PCR; TCRdb stores just in-frame clones and leaves some out. The table includes approximately 30,000 clones, 75% to 95% detected once. Described time point: week 47, end of study. Every vaccination contained 300 ug of the mutant IDH1 20-mer peptide and was paired with topical imiquimod. Trimming stripped 3 bases from V and 4 bases from J, with 10 bases between. Germline V lookup: CDR1 MNHEY, CDR2 SMNVEV (reference sequence). The CDR3 consists of 14 residues. With regard to this clone: Its matching antigen is unknown.

General study results and limits: Among top peripheral T cell clonotypes, changes seemed unrelated to pseudoprogression.

The sample in question was PBMCs, obtained from a glioma patient whose treatment included an IDH1 peptide vaccine. The chain couples TRBV27 to TRBJ1-5, with a tentative D call TRBD1 (5 bases). This receptor was identified in a woman aged 40-49 years with glioma. The CDR3 DNA reads as TGTGCCAGCAGTTTGTGGGGGGGGAATCAGCCCCAGCATTTT. Translated: CASSLWGGNQPQHF.